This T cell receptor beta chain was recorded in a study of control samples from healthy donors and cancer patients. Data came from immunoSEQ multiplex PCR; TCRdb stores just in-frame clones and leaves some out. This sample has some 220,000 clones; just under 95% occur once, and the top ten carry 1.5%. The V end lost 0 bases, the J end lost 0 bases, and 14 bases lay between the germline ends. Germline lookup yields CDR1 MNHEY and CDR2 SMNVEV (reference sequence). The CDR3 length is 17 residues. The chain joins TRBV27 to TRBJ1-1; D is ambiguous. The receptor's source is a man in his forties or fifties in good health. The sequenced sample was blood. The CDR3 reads CASSLSGRTLLNTEAFF. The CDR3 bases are TGTGCCAGCAGTTTATCGGGCAGAACTCTATTGAACACTGAAGCTTTCTTT.